Listed below are T cell receptor beta chains from one sample, sequenced in a study of identical twins. TCRdb re-called the 5' RACE reads with MiXCR, one entry per CDR3 protein. The sample includes hundreds of thousands of distinct CDR3 sequences, 9% to 15% of them seen just once. These data also featured in a second study, about yellow fever vaccine responses in identical twins.

Sequences were obtained from PBMCs. The origin of the receptors is a woman aged 18 to 35 in good health. The CDR3 runs from the conserved cysteine through the conserved F or W. Each record gives: clone size, V gene, CDR3 protein. Clone size is stated in some rows and not others, as once, few, many or a class when expanded.

>few|TRBV6-1
CASSDGTFSGEKLFF
>few|TRBV29-1
CSIDKNTEAFF
>many|TRBV2
CASRPGLGPGQPQHF
>-|TRBV7-2
CASSSGRGIQETQYF
>many|TRBV10-3
CATGASGTTDTQYF
>-|TRBV19
CASSMRAGPGTDTQYF
>-|TRBV6-2/TRBV6-3
CASSGFDEAFF
>few|TRBV7-9
CADRPGVDSGGYTF
>many|TRBV5-1
CASSEGQGVNQPQHF
>once|TRBV20-1
CASAPSAGGYEQYF
>-|TRBV29-1
CSVNLAVSYNEQFF
>once|TRBV2
CASCRGSLPYNEQFF
>-|TRBV20-1
CSARGGSVGTQYF
>-|TRBV29-1
CSALTGKETQYF
>many|TRBV11-2
CASSLVLTSGNTDTQYF
>few|TRBV10-3
CAISAGQGFTEAFF
>many|TRBV15
CATSRVGGEQFF
>few|TRBV2
CASKPDSNQPQHF
>many|TRBV10-3
CAISELAGAYEQYF
>-|TRBV29-1
CSVDGGIYNEQFF
>-|TRBV18
CASSPPAYRPGQQNTGELFF
>few|TRBV2
CASNPHDRGNQPQHF
>-|TRBV6-5
CASRSQEKAFF
>-|TRBV5-1
CASSLSTGSPETQYF
>-|TRBV7-6
CASSLVGNGDTQYF
>few|TRBV27
CASRPFGTTNYEQYF
>many|TRBV5-1
CASSVVDDSYEQYF
>many|TRBV5-1
CASSLDLGTYEQYF
>-|TRBV6-1
CASSKRPKPLETQYF
>-|TRBV5-6
CASSSLVLRQTQYF
>many|TRBV27
CASGVPGNQPQHF
>few|TRBV13
CASSPPTSGTYEQYF
>few|TRBV14
CASSLRQTEAFF
>-|TRBV13
CASSSPILAKNIQYF
>-|TRBV4-1
CASSQEGDTRADEQYF
>few|TRBV7-2
CASSLIPGLSTDTQYF
>-|TRBV7-9
CASSLSTALWEKLFF
>few|TRBV15
CATSRVTGDPKNIQYF
>many|TRBV24-1
CATSEATGTRHNEQFF
>many|TRBV4-1
CASRRTGITDTQYF
>-|TRBV20-1
CSARRGGPNTEAFF
>-|TRBV27
CASREWAARDTQYF
>few|TRBV4-1
CASSQEGVVAGVFADTQYF
>many|TRBV3-1
CASSQEIGTIGYTF
>-|TRBV20-1
CSARLAGGTEAFF
>few|TRBV7-9
CASTSRSGGKTEAFF
>many|TRBV20-1
CSSSGETYNEQFF
>-|TRBV5-1
CASSPGTGWGRTDTQYF
>few|TRBV5-1
CASSFKGALTTTDTQYF
>-|TRBV12-3/TRBV12-4
CASSLKGGGENEQFF
>-|TRBV28
CASSLYRGGVDF
>few|TRBV4-1
CASSQDGTSGGRDTQYF
>few|TRBV5-1
CASSLGLAQPPYEQYF
>few|TRBV9
CASGTEGNNEQFF